Included here is one T cell receptor (beta chain) sequence, with context. Trimming cost V 5 bases and J 4 bases, with 15 bases left between them. The CDR3 has 15 amino acids. The germline V gene has CDR1 MGHRA and CDR2 YSYEKL. TCRdb redid the calling of the RT-PCR reads with MiXCR, one entry per CDR3 protein. The sample records about 90,000 distinct CDR3 sequences, 48% being singletons. These data are taken from a study of patients and donors after allogeneic stem cell transplantation. Sequencing was done on a sample of blood, either unsorted or a sorted T cell fraction (not recorded which). The clonotype originates from a human donor who was either an allogeneic HSCT recipient or a stem cell or donor lymphocyte infusion donor (not recorded which). It is not recorded whose cells these are; they may come from a transplant donor. The chain recombines TRBV4-1 with TRBJ1-5; D remains unclear. CDR3 protein: CASSSFGRQNQPQHF. The CDR3 DNA is TGCGCCAGCAGCTCCTTCGGCAGACAAAATCAGCCCCAGCATTTT.